Each of the 7 T cell receptor beta chains below was sequenced from the same sample in a study of regulatory T cells in long-lasting Graves disease. Arm-PCR of CDR3 regions and iRepertoire HTBI primers were the basis on which TCR beta libraries were built. TCRdb re-derived calls from the multiplex PCR reads in MiXCR, one entry per CDR3 protein. The sample has under 450,000 distinct CDR3 sequences; about an eighth are singletons. Time point denoted: newly diagnosed GD, antithyroid drugs for less than 3 months. The TCR library used RNA extracted from PBMCs. This sample also appeared in a second study, on T cells in Graves' hyperthyroidism and ophthalmopathy.

The material sequenced was peripheral blood mononuclear cells (PBMCs), taken at new diagnosis, from a patient treated with antithyroid drugs. Receptor source: a woman aged 18-29 years with Graves disease.

At least ten counts were recorded for this clonotype. This sequence joins TRBV20-1 and TRBJ1-3; unclear D gene. CDR1 DFQATT and CDR2 SNEGSKA come from the germline V gene (reference sequence). The CDR3 is 15 amino acids. Trimming removed 3 bases from V and 0 bases from J, with 12 bases in between. CDR3 nucleotide sequence: TGCAGTGCTAGTTCTGGGCCCCTCTCTGGAAACACCATATATTTT. This encodes CSASSGPLSGNTIYF.

This clonotype was detected ten times or more. The genes are TRBV3-1 and TRBJ1-4; possible D gene TRBD1, 6 bases. CDR1 and CDR2 (germline): LGHDT, YNNKEL (reference sequence). Trimming stripped 1 base from V and 7 bases from J, with 10 bases between. There are 14 residues in the CDR3. DNA for the CDR3: TGTGCCAGCAGCCAAGTCGCACAGGGTGAAAAACTGTTTTTT. Its protein is CASSQVAQGEKLFF. The full variable domain, completed using reference TRBV3-1 and TRBJ1-4, is DTAVSQTPKYLVTQMGNDKSIKCEQNLGHDTMYWYKQDSKKFLKIMFSYNNKELIINETVPNRFSPKSPDKAHLNLHINSLELGDSAVYFCASSQVAQGEKLFFGSGTQLSVL.

This clonotype came up many times. The junction differs from germline at one of its ends, possibly a read error. This chain uses TRBV11-2 with TRBJ1-1; possible D gene TRBD1, 6 bases. CDR3 length: 16 amino acids. Looked up from germline, CDR1 is SGHAT and CDR2 is FQNNGV. CDR3 DNA: TGCGCCAGCAGCTTGATGGGGGCCCGCGGGAACACTGAAGCTTTCTTT. Translated, it gives CASSLMGARGNTEAFF.

This clonotype was observed many times. The chain recombines TRBV20-1 with TRBJ2-7; 7 bases agree with TRBD2. There are 13 residues in the CDR3. V was pared by 3 bases and J by 3 bases, with 5 bases of the junction left unmatched. The germline gives CDR1 DFQATT, CDR2 SNEGSKA (reference sequence). The CDR3 coding sequence is TGCAGTGCTAGTGGCGGGAGTAACTACGAGCAGTACTTC. It specifies CSASGGSNYEQYF.

The chain uses TRBV3-1 and TRBJ2-1; D possibly corresponds to TRBD1 (6 bases). The CDR3 is 16 residues long. Trimming pared 4 bases from V and 5 bases from J, leaving 18 bases between. CDR1 and CDR2 (germline): LGHDT, YNNKEL (reference sequence). CDR3 sequence reads: CASSLRDTQPNNEQFF. CDR3 nucleotide sequence: TGTGCCAGCAGCCTCCGGGACACTCAACCAAACAATGAGCAGTTCTTC.

This clonotype was found many times. The V call is TRBV2, the J call TRBJ1-1, with D possibly TRBD1 on 5 matching bases. The CDR3 spans 14 residues. V shed 1 base and J shed 4 bases, with 10 bases lying between them. Germline V lookup: CDR1 SNHLY, CDR2 FYNNEI. CDR3 loop: CASSEEGRFTEAFF. CDR3 DNA: TGTGCCAGCAGTGAAGAGGGACGGTTCACTGAAGCTTTCTTT.

The CDR3, as DNA: TGTGCCAGTACTCGGACAGGGCCGAACTATGGCTACACCTTC. Its translation is CASTRTGPNYGYTF. This chain connects TRBV18 to TRBJ1-2, with 8 nucleotides matching TRBD1. The CDR3 runs 14 residues. Unmatched junction bases numbered 8, after V lost 9 bases and J lost 2 bases. Germline V CDR1 and CDR2: KGHSH, LQKENI.